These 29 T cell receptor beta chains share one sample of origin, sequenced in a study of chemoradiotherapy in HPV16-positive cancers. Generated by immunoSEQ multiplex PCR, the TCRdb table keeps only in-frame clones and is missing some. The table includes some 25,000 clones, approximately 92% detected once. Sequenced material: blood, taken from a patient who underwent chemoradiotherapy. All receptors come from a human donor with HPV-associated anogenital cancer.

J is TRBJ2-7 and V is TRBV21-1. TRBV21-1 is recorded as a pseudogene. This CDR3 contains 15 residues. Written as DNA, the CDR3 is TGTGCCAGCAGCAAAGAGCCCTTCGGCCTATACGAGCAGTACTTC. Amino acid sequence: CASSKEPFGLYEQYF.

CDR3 sequence (DNA): TGTGCCAGCAGTTCAGGGACTAGCGGGGTCAGGGAGCAGTTCTTC. Its translation is CASSSGTSGVREQFF. The rearrangement links TRBV28 to TRBJ2-1; TRBD2 matches 13 bases. Germline V lookup: CDR1 MDHEN, CDR2 SYDVKM. Unmatched junction bases numbered 7, after V lost 4 bases and J lost 10 bases. The CDR3 totals 15 residues.

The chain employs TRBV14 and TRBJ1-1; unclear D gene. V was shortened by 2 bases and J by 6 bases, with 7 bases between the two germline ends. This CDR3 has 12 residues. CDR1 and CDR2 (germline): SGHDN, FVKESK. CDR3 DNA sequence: TGTGCCAGCAGCCAAAACTTTGCTGAAGCTTTCTTT. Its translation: CASSQNFAEAFF.

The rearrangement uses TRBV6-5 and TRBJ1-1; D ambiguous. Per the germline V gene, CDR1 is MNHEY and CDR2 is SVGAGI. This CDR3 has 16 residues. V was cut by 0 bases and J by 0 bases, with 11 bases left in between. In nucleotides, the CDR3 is TGTGCCAGCAGTTACTCTGCTTGGGCCTTGAACACTGAAGCTTTCTTT. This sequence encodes CASSYSAWALNTEAFF.

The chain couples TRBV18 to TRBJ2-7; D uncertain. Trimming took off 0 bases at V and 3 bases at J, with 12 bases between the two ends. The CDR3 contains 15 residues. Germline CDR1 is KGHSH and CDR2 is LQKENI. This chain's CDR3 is CASSPPPRTGYEQYF. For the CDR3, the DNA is TGTGCCAGCTCACCACCTCCCCGGACCGGCTACGAGCAGTACTTC.

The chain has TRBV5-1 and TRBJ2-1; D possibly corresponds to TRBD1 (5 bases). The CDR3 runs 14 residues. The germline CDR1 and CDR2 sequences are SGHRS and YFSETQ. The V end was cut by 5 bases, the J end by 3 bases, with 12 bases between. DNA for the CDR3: TGCGCCAGCAGACCCGTGACAGACTACAATGAGCAGTTCTTC. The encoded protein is CASRPVTDYNEQFF.

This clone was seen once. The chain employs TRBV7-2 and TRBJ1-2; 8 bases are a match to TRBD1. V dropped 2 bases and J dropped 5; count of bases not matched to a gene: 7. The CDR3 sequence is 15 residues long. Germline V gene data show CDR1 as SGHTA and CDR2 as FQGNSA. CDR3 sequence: CASSLIQGAGYGYTF. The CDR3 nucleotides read TGTGCCAGCAGCTTAATTCAGGGGGCGGGGTATGGCTACACCTTC.

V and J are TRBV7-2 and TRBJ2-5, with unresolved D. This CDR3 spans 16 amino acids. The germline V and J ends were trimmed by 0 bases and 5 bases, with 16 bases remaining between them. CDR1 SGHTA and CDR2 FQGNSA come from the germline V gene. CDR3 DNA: TGTGCCAGCAGCTTAGCCTCGTCGAATAAACCGGAGACCCAGTACTTC. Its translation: CASSLASSNKPETQYF.

The CDR3 sequence: CASSGVPRTRHEQYF. The DNA for the CDR3 is TGTGCCAGCAGTGGGGTCCCGCGAACGAGGCACGAGCAGTACTTC. This chain links TRBV2 with TRBJ2-7; D is ambiguous. The CDR3 consists of 15 residues. The germline V and J ends were trimmed by 4 bases and 5 bases, with 18 bases remaining between them. Per germline, CDR1 SNHLY and CDR2 FYNNEI.

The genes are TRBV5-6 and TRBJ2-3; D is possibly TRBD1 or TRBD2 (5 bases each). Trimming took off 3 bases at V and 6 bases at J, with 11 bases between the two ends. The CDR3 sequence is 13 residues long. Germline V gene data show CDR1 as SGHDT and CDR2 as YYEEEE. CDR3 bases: TGTGCCAGCAGCTACGGGACCTCCGATACGCAGTATTTT. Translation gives CASSYGTSDTQYF.

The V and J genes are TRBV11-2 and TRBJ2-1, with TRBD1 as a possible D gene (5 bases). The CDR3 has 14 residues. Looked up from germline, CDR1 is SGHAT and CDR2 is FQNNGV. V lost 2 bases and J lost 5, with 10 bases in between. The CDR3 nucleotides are TGTGCCAGCAGCTTAATCAGGGCCGACAATGAGCAGTTCTTC. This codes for CASSLIRADNEQFF.

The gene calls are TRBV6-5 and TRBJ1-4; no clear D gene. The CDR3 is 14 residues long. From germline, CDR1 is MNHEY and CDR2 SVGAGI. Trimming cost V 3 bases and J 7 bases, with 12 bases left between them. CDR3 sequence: CASSYTDRGEKLFF. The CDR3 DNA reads TGTGCCAGCAGTTATACCGATCGGGGTGAAAAACTGTTTTTT.

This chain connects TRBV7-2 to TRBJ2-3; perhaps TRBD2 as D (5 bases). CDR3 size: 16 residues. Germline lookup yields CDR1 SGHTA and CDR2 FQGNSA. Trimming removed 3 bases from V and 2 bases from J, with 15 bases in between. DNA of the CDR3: TGTGCCAGCAGCTTCTACGCGGGCCGGCCCACAGATACGCAGTATTTT. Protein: CASSFYAGRPTDTQYF.

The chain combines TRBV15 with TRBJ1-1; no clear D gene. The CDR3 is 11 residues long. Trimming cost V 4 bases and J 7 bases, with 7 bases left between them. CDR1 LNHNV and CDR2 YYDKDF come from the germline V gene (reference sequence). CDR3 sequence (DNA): TGTGCCACCAGCAAATCGGGTGAAGCTTTCTTT. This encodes CATSKSGEAFF.

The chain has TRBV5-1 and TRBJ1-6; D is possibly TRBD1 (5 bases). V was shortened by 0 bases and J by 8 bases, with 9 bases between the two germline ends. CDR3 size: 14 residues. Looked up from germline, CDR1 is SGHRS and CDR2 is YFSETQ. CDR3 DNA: TGCGCCAGCAGCTTGGGAGGGGAGTATTCACCCCTCCACTTT. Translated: CASSLGGEYSPLHF. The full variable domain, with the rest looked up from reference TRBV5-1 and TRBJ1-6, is KAGVTQTPRYLIKTRGQQVTLSCSPISGHRSVSWYQQTPGQGLQFLFEYFSETQRNKGNFPGRFSGRQFSNSRSEMNVSTLELGDSALYLCASSLGGEYSPLHFGNGTRLTVT.

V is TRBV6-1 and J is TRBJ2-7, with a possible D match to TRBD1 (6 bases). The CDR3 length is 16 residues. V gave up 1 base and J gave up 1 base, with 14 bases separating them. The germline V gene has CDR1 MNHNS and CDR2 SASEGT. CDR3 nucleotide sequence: TGTGCCAGCAGTGAAGAAAAACAGGGACCATCCTACGAGCAGTACTTC. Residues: CASSEEKQGPSYEQYF.

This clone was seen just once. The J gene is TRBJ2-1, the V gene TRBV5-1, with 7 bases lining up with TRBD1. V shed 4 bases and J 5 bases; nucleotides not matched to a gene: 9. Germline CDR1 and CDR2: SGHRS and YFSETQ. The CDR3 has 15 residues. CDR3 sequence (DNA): TGCGCCAGCAGCCAGCCATGGGACAGACACAATGAGCAGTTCTTC. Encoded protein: CASSQPWDRHNEQFF.

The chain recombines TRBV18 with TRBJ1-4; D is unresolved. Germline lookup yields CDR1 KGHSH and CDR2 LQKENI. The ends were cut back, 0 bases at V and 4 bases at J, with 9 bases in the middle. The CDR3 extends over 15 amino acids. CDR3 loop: CASSPPPGNNEKLFF. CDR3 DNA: TGTGCCAGCTCACCACCGCCTGGGAATAATGAAAAACTGTTTTTT.

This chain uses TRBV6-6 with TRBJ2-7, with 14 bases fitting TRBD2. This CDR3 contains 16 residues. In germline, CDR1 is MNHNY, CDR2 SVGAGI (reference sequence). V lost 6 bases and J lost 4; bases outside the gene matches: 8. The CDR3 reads CASSGTSGSFSYEQYF. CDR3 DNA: TGTGCCAGCAGCGGGACTAGCGGGAGCTTTTCGTACGAGCAGTACTTC.

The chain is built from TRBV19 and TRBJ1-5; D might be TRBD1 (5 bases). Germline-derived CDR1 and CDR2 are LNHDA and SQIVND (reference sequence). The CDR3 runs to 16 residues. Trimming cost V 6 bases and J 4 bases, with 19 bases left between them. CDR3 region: CASRIDGRGRNQPQHF. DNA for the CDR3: TGTGCCAGTAGAATCGATGGAAGGGGACGAAATCAGCCCCAGCATTTT.

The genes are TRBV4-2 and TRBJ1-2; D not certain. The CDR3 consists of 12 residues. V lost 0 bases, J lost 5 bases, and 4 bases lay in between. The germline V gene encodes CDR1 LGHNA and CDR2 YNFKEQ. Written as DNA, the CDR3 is TGTGCCAGCAGCCAAGATTGGTATGGCTACACCTTC. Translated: CASSQDWYGYTF.

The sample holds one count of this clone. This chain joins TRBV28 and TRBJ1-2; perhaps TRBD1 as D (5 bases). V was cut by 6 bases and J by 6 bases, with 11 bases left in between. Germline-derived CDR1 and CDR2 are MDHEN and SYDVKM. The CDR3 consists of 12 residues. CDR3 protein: CASRVQGNGYTF. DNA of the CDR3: TGTGCCAGCAGAGTCCAGGGTAATGGCTACACCTTC.

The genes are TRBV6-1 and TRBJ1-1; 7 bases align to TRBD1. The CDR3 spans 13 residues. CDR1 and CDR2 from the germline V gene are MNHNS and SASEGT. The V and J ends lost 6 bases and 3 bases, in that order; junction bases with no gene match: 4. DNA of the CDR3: TGTGCCAGCAGATTCACAGGGGACACTGAAGCTTTCTTT. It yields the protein CASRFTGDTEAFF.

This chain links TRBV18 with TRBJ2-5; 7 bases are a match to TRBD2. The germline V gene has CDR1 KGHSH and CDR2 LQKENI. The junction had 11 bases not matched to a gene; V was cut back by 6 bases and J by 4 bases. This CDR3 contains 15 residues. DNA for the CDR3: TGTGCCAGCTCCCCAGGGCTAGCGGATTCAGAGACCCAGTACTTC. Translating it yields CASSPGLADSETQYF.

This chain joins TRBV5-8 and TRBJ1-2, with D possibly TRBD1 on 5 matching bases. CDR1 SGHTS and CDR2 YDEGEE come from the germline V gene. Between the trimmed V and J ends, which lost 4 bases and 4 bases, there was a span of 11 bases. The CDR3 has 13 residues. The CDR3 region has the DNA TGTGCCAGCAGCCCTCTCGGGGGCTATGGCTACACCTTC. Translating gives CASSPLGGYGYTF.

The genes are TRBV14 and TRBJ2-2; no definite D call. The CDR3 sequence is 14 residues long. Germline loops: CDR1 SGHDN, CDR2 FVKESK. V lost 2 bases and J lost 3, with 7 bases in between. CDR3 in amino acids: CASSQRWDTGELFF. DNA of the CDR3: TGTGCCAGCAGCCAAAGGTGGGACACCGGGGAGCTGTTTTTT.

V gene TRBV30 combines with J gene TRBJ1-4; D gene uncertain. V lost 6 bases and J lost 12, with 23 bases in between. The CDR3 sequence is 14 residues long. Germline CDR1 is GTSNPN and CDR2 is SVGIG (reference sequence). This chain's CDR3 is CACFLHWPYGELFF. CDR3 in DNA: TGTGCCTGCTTTCTGCATTGGCCATACGGGGAACTGTTTTTT.

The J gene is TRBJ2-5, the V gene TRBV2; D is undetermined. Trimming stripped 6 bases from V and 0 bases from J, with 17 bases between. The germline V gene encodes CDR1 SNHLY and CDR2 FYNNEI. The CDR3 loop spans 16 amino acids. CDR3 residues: CASRATLSQYQETQYF. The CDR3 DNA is TGTGCCAGCAGAGCTACACTAAGCCAGTACCAAGAGACCCAGTACTTC.

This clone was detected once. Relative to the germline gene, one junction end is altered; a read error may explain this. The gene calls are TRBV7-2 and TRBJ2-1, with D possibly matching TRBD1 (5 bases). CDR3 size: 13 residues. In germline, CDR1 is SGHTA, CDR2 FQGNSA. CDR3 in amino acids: CASSLDQGRVGIF. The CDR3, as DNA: TGTGCCAGCAGCTTAGATCAGGGAAGGGTTGGGATCTTC.